The 21 T cell receptor beta chains below were found in one sample sequenced in a study of CD8 T cells in seronegative destructive rheumatoid arthritis. Libraries were prepared by immunoSEQ multiplex PCR; TCRdb keeps only in-frame clonotypes and omits some of them. The sample contains some 13,000 clones, roughly four fifths of which appear only once. Sample: CD8+ T cells from blood. These receptors all come from a woman between 30 and 55 years old with seronegative destructive rheumatoid arthritis.

The genes are TRBV7-9 and TRBJ1-1; a weak D match, TRBD1 (5 bases). Per the germline V gene, CDR1 is SEHNR and CDR2 is FQNEAQ (reference sequence). The CDR3 has 14 amino acids. Deletions cut 1 base from V and 5 bases from J, with 11 bases between. The DNA of the CDR3 is TGTGCCAGCAGCTTAGGACGGGGGGAAACTGAAGCTTTCTTT. It encodes CASSLGRGETEAFF.

J is TRBJ1-1 and V is TRBV4-1; TRBD1 aligns across 9 bases. CDR1 MGHRA and CDR2 YSYEKL come from the germline V gene. V lost 3 bases to trimming and J lost 4 bases; unmatched junction nucleotides: 3. The CDR3 contains 14 residues. The CDR3 bases are TGCGCCAGCAGCCAGGGGACAGGGCCCACTGAAGCTTTCTTT. Amino acid sequence: CASSQGTGPTEAFF.

This clone was found once. The chain recombines TRBV13 with TRBJ2-3, with 13 bases fitting TRBD2. CDR3 length equals 20 residues. Per the germline V gene, CDR1 is PRHDT and CDR2 is FYEKMQ (reference sequence). Trimming removed 2 bases from V and 2 bases from J; junction bases left unmatched: 13. CDR3: CASSLSTSGGALMATDTQYF. As DNA, the CDR3 is TGTGCCAGCAGCTTAAGCACTAGCGGGGGGGCCCTAATGGCCACAGATACGCAGTATTTT.

The chain uses TRBV4-1 and TRBJ1-1; D possibly corresponds to TRBD1 (6 bases). The V end lost 2 bases, the J end lost 1 base, and 23 bases lay between the germline ends. Germline CDR1 MGHRA, CDR2 YSYEKL. This CDR3 contains 19 residues. The CDR3 region has the DNA TGCGCCAGCAGCCAACCGTATGGGGGGGCCCACTTATGGAACACTGAAGCTTTCTTT. It is translated as CASSQPYGGAHLWNTEAFF.

The chain recombines TRBV6-4 with TRBJ1-2; 12 bases fit TRBD1. Trimming removed 8 bases from V and 5 bases from J; junction bases left unmatched: 6. CDR1 and CDR2 (germline): MRHNA, SNTAGT. The CDR3 runs 14 residues. CDR3 loop: CASVGTGGRYGYTF. For the CDR3, the DNA is TGTGCCAGCGTTGGGACAGGGGGCCGGTATGGCTACACCTTC.

The chain is built from TRBV11-1 and TRBJ2-1; a weak D match, TRBD2 (7 bases). Trimming took 3 bases from V and 3 from J, leaving 15 bases between them. The CDR3 consists of 16 residues. Germline assignment: CDR1 SGHAT and CDR2 FQDESV (reference sequence). DNA for the CDR3: TGTGCCAGCAGCTTGGGTGGGGGGGCCTTCTACAATGAGCAGTTCTTC. It yields the protein CASSLGGGAFYNEQFF.

This clone was seen a single time. The chain links TRBV4-2 to TRBJ2-1; D might be TRBD2 (6 bases). V was shortened by 0 bases and J by 7 bases, with 16 bases between the two germline ends. Germline V CDR1 and CDR2: LGHNA, YNFKEQ. CDR3 length: 16 residues. The CDR3: CASSQDRRGTGNEQFF. The CDR3 DNA follows: TGTGCCAGCAGCCAAGATAGGCGGGGCACGGGGAATGAGCAGTTCTTC.

The V call is TRBV7-9, the J call TRBJ1-1; no reliable D call. This CDR3 has 12 amino acids. V dropped 6 bases and J dropped 8 bases, with 13 bases sitting between them. CDR1 SEHNR and CDR2 FQNEAQ come from the germline V gene (reference sequence). The chain's CDR3 is CASSSNKREAFF. DNA of the CDR3: TGTGCCAGCAGTTCAAATAAGAGAGAAGCTTTCTTT.

This chain uses TRBV29-1 with TRBJ2-1, with TRBD2 matching 15 bases. This CDR3 is 16 amino acids long. Germline values: CDR1 SQVTM, CDR2 ANQGSEA. V lost 0 bases, J lost 7 bases, and 4 bases stayed unmatched. Here the CDR3 reads CSVEDWTSGGENEQFF. DNA of the CDR3: TGCAGCGTTGAAGATTGGACTAGCGGGGGGGAAAATGAGCAGTTCTTC.

V and J are TRBV11-2 and TRBJ1-2; D gene uncertain. The CDR3 length is 13 residues. Trimming removed 5 bases at V and 5 bases at J, with 12 bases between. Germline lookup yields CDR1 SGHAT and CDR2 FQNNGV. This chain's CDR3 is CASSPRPGYGYTF. CDR3 coding DNA: TGTGCCAGCAGCCCTCGTCCGGGTTATGGCTACACCTTC.

The chain combines TRBV29-1 with TRBJ2-3, with 10 nucleotides matching TRBD1. J was trimmed by 6 bases and V by 7 bases; bases with no gene match: 7. The V gene's germline CDR1 is SQVTM and CDR2 ANQGSEA. This CDR3 region has 13 residues. The CDR3 nucleotides read TGCAGCGCCGGACAGGGGGTCGTCGATACGCAGTATTTT. It is translated as CSAGQGVVDTQYF.

The chain carries TRBV4-1 and TRBJ2-3; D uncertain. V was pared by 0 bases and J by 6 bases, with 7 bases between. The CDR3 loop spans 13 amino acids. Looked up from germline, CDR1 is MGHRA and CDR2 is YSYEKL. Here the CDR3 reads CASSQESVDTQYF. For the CDR3, the DNA is TGCGCCAGCAGCCAAGAGAGTGTTGATACGCAGTATTTT.

The J gene is TRBJ2-1, the V gene TRBV5-6; TRBD2 aligns across 7 bases. The CDR3 loop spans 16 amino acids. Germline V gene sequence: CDR1 SGHDT, CDR2 YYEEEE. J lost 8 bases, V lost 0 bases, and 11 bases had no gene match. In DNA, the CDR3 is TGTGCCAGCAGCTTGGTTGCGGGGGTGGGCCAGGATGAGCAGTTCTTC. It yields the protein CASSLVAGVGQDEQFF.

As to this clone: One end of the junction does not line up with germline, which may come from a read error. The chain couples TRBV28 to TRBJ1-1; TRBD1 might be the D (6 bases). CDR3 length equals 15 residues. The germline V gene encodes CDR1 MDHEN and CDR2 SYDVKM. CDR3 loop: CASSSEQGVNTEALF. CDR3 bases: TGTGCCAGCAGCTCCGAACAGGGAGTGAACACTGAAGCTCTCTTT.

This chain connects TRBV7-9 to TRBJ2-2; D uncertain. CDR1 and CDR2 from the germline V gene are SEHNR and FQNEAQ (reference sequence). There are 13 residues in the CDR3. Trimming removed 1 base at V and 7 bases at J, with 7 bases between. CDR3 nucleotides: TGTGCCAGCAGCTTAGGGGCGTTCGGGGAGCTGTTTTTT. Protein product: CASSLGAFGELFF.

The V gene is TRBV6-6, the J gene TRBJ1-1; a weak D match, TRBD1 (6 bases). Germline V gene sequence: CDR1 MNHNY, CDR2 SVGAGI (reference sequence). V was cut by 6 bases and J by 1 base, with 12 bases left in between. CDR3 size: 14 residues. The CDR3 loop is CASRIQGRNTEAFF. CDR3 sequence (DNA): TGTGCCAGCAGGATACAGGGAAGGAACACTGAAGCTTTCTTT.

The rearrangement joins TRBV7-2 to TRBJ2-1, with TRBD2 matching over 14 bases. In germline, CDR1 is SGHTA, CDR2 FQGNSA. V shed 3 bases, J shed 8 bases, and the junction held 3 bases outside the gene matches. This CDR3 region has 15 residues. The CDR3 coding sequence is TGTGCCAGCAGCTTCCTGACTAGCGGGGGGGATGAGCAGTTCTTC. Amino acid sequence: CASSFLTSGGDEQFF.

The V gene is TRBV4-1, the J gene TRBJ2-5; D gene ambiguous. The germline CDR1 and CDR2 sequences are MGHRA and YSYEKL. V was pared by 0 bases and J by 6 bases, with 11 bases between. The CDR3 has 14 amino acids. The CDR3 region is CASSQDIGFQTQYF. Here the CDR3 DNA reads TGCGCCAGCAGCCAAGATATCGGGTTTCAGACCCAGTACTTC.

The rearrangement uses TRBV15 and TRBJ1-2; D is uncertain. The CDR3 extends over 13 amino acids. Trimming left V 5 bases short and J 3 bases short, with 10 bases between. CDR1 is LNHNV, CDR2 YYDKDF, per germline (reference sequence). This CDR3 is CATSFQAHYGYTF. The CDR3 DNA reads TGTGCCACCAGCTTCCAGGCCCACTATGGCTACACCTTC.

This sequence joins TRBV25-1 and TRBJ2-5; D is possibly TRBD2 (5 bases). The V and J ends lost 4 bases and 10 bases respectively, with 16 bases between them. In germline, CDR1 is MGHDK, CDR2 SYGVNS. CDR3 length: 13 residues. The CDR3 region is CASSVNPKEDQYF. DNA of the CDR3: TGTGCCAGCAGTGTGAACCCTAAGGAGGACCAGTACTTC.

This chain joins TRBV5-1 and TRBJ2-3; a weak D match, TRBD2 (7 bases). Germline CDR1 reads SGHRS; CDR2 reads YFSETQ. The germline V and J ends were trimmed by 1 base and 0 bases, with 12 bases remaining between them. This CDR3 has 16 amino acids. In nucleotides, the CDR3 is TGCGCCAGCAGCTTGCGGGGGGCGCTCAGCACAGATACGCAGTATTTT. Its translation: CASSLRGALSTDTQYF.